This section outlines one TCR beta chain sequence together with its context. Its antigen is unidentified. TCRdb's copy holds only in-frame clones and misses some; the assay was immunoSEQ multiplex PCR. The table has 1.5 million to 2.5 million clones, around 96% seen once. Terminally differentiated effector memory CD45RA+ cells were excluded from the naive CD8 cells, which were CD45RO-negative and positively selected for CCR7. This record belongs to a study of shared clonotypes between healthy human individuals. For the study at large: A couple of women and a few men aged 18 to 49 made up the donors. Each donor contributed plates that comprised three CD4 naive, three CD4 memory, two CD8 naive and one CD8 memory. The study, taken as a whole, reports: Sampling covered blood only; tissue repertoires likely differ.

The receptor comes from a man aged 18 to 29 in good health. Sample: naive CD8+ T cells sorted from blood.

The CDR3 here is CSVEQGVAYEQYF. CDR3 nucleotide sequence: TGCAGCGTTGAACAGGGGGTAGCCTACGAGCAGTACTTC. The chain has TRBV29-1 and TRBJ2-7, with 7 nucleotides matching TRBD1. Germline lookup yields CDR1 SQVTM and CDR2 ANQGSEA. The CDR3 is 13 amino acids. Losses at the gene ends were 2 bases for V and 2 bases for J; bases not matched to a gene: 3.